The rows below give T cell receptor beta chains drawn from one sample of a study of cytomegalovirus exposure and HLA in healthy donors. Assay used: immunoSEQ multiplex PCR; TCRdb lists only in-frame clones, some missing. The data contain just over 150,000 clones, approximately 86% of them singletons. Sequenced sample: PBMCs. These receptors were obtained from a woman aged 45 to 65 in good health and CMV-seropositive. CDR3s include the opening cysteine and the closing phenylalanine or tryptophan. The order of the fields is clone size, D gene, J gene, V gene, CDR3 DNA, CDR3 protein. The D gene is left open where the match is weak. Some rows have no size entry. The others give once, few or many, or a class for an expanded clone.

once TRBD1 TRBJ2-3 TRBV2 TGTGCCAGCAGTGACAGAAGACAGGGGGCAGGCACAGATACGCAGTATTTT CASSDRRQGAGTDTQYF
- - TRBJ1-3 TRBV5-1 TGCGCCAGCAGCTCGCGGGGCGGCGGAAACACCATATATTTT CASSSRGGGNTIYF
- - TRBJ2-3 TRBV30 TGTGCCTGGAGTGTCCTGGGGCCAGATACGCAGTATTTT CAWSVLGPDTQYF
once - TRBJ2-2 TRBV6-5 TGTGCCAGCACCCCGAGAGGGAACACCGGGGAGCTGTTTTTT CASTPRGNTGELFF
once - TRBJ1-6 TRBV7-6 TGTGCCAGCAGCTTACATCGACAGGAAAAAAATTCACCCCTCCACTTT CASSLHRQEKNSPLHF
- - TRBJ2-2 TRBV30 TGTGCCTGGAGTATTGGAGTGATTGTCTCGAACACCGGGGAGCTGTTTTTT CAWSIGVIVSNTGELFF
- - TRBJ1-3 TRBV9 TGTGCCAGCAGCACACGACAGGTTCTCTCTGGAAACACCATATATTTT CASSTRQVLSGNTIYF
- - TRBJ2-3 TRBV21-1 TGTGCCAGCAGAGTGACCTTTCAGGGGCGCCTCACAGATACGCAGTATTTT CASRVTFQGRLTDTQYF
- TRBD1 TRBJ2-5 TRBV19 TGTGCCAGTAGTCCCGGACAGGGGGCTCAAGAGACCCAGTACTTC CASSPGQGAQETQYF
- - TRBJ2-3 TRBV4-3 TGCGCCAGCAGCCAAGACCTCACTATGAAATTGGGTACGCAGTATTTT CASSQDLTMKLGTQYF
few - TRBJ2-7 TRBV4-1 TGCGCCAGCAGCCAAGGACGGCCGGGGTACGAGCAGTACTTC CASSQGRPGYEQYF
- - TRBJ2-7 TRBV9 TGTGCCAGCAGCGAGGGGGGGAGCTCCTACGAGCAGTACTTC CASSEGGSSYEQYF
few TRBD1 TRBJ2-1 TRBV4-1 TGCGCCAGCAGCCAAGTCCAGGGGGCTTTCTACAATGAGCAGTTCTTC CASSQVQGAFYNEQFF
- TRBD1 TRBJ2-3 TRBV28 TGTGCCAGCAGTACCCGACAGGGCAGCACAGATACGCAGTATTTT CASSTRQGSTDTQYF
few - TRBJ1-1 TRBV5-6 TGTGCCAGCAGCTCTACGTGGAACACTGAAGCTTTCTTT CASSSTWNTEAFF
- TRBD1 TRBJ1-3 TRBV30 TGTGCCTGGAGACAGACAGGGTTTGGAAACACCATATATTTT CAWRQTGFGNTIYF
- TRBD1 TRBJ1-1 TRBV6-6 TGTGCCAGCAGTTACCTCGGGACAGGGGATCGGGCTTTCTTT CASSYLGTGDRAFF
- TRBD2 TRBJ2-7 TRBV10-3 TGTGCCATCAGCCCTAGACTAGCGGGCATCTACGAGCAGTACTTC CAISPRLAGIYEQYF
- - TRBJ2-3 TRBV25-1 TGTGCCAGCAGTGAAATGGGCAGCACAGATACGCAGTATTTT CASSEMGSTDTQYF
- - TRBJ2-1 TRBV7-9 TGTTCCAGCAGCTTCACTAGCAATGAGCAGTTCTTC CSSSFTSNEQFF
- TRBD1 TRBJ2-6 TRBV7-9 TGTGCCAGCAGCCCGGGGACAGGAGGTACTTTCTCTGGGGCCAACGTCCTGACTTTC CASSPGTGGTFSGANVLTF
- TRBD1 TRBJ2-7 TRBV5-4 TGTGCCAGCAGCTGGGACAGGGTGGAGGAGCAGTACTTC CASSWDRVEEQYF
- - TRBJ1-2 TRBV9 TGTGCCAGCAGCGTCCGGACGGGGTATGGCTACACCTTC CASSVRTGYGYTF
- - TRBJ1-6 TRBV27 TGTGCCAGCAGTTTGAAACCCGCGGATTCACCCCTCCACTTT CASSLKPADSPLHF
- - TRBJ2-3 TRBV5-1 TGCGCCAGCAGCCTAGGACAGTTTACAGATACGCAGTATTTT CASSLGQFTDTQYF
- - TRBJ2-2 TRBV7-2 TGTGCCAGCACCAAGGACAGTGGGGAGCTGTTTTTT CASTKDSGELFF
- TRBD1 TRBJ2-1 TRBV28 TGTGCCAGCAGGCCGGGACAGGGTTTCGATGATGAGCAGTTCTTC CASRPGQGFDDEQFF
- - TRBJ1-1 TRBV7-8 TGTGCCAGCAGCTTAGGGGCAGGGAAGGACACTGAAGCTTTCTTT CASSLGAGKDTEAFF
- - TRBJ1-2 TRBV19 TGTGCCAGTAGTGCTCTTCAGAACTATGGCTACACCTTC CASSALQNYGYTF